The clone carrying this TCR beta chain showed up many times. Time point meaning: patch test 1, 2 weeks after DPC sensitization. The treatment: therapeutic diphenylcyclopropenone sensitization with weekly scalp DPC. At patch-test visits, sampling came before the patch test. Individual cDNA molecules each carried unique molecular identifiers attached by the library. Each CDR3 protein is one row after TCRdb ran MiXCR on the RACE reads. The sample has roughly 180,000 distinct CDR3 sequences; about 14% are singletons. Looked up from germline, CDR1 is MDHEN and CDR2 is SYDVKM. The CDR3 loop spans 13 amino acids. Between the trimmed V and J ends, which lost 10 bases and 4 bases, there was a span of 15 bases. The data belong to a study of human T cells and chemical hapten exposure. As for the study in general: Minor pooled library volume differences mainly drove per-sample TCR yield variation.

The specimen was whole blood, collected in connection with sensitization to the hapten diphenylcyclopropenone (DPC). The receptor was derived from a woman younger than 45 with alopecia areata. Some clones in this sample may be carry-over from other donors' samples. V gene TRBV28 combines with J gene TRBJ2-3; tentative D call: TRBD2 (5 bases). In DNA, the CDR3 is TGTGCCACCGGGGTGGGGTGGGCAGATACGCAGTATTTT. Translation: CATGVGWADTQYF.